The T cell receptor (beta chain) described here comes from a study of Ad26.COV2.S vaccination and SARS-CoV-2 variants. Study background: As a participant in COV1001, the donor was in the Ad26.COV2.S trial arm. Once, or twice with 56 days between doses, Ad26.COV2.S was given intramuscularly.

Sample treatment: roughly 18 received Ad26.COV2.S at low or high dose, single or two shots; about 5 received placebo; per-sample allocation not given. It was on day 63 after the first vaccine or placebo injection that samples were taken. This Boston cohort included adults aged 18-55 years. CDR1 is GTSNPN and CDR2 is SVGIG in the germline V gene (reference sequence). The CDR3 consists of 15 residues. The V and J ends lost 4 bases and 8 bases, in that order; junction bases with no gene match: 9. Data came from immunoSEQ multiplex PCR; TCRdb stores just in-frame clones and leaves some out. The sample lists approximately 350,000 clones, 80% to 90% seen once, with approximately 3.6% in the top ten.

Sample: peripheral blood, taken in a trial of Ad26.COV2.S vaccine versus placebo. The TCR sequence derives from a person aged 18-65 years who received the Ad26.COV2.S COVID-19 vaccine or a placebo. The rearrangement links TRBV30 to TRBJ1-6; 9 positions agree with TRBD1. CDR3 amino acids: CAWNTGTGMHSPLHF. The CDR3 bases are TGTGCCTGGAATACCGGGACAGGGATGCATTCACCCCTCCACTTT.